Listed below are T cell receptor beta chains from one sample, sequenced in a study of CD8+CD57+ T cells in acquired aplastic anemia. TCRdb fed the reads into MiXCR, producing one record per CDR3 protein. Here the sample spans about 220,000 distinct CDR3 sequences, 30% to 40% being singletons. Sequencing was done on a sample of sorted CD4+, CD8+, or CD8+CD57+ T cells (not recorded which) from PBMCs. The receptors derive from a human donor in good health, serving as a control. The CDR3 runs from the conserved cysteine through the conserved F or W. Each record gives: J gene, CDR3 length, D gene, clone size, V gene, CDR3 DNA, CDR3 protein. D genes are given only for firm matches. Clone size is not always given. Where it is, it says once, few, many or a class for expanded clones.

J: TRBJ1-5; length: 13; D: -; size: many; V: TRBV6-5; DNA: TGTGCCAGCAGTTACTCGGGTGTAGAACCCCAGCATTTT; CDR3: CASSYSGVEPQHF
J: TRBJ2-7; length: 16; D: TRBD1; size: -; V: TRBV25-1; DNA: TGTGCCAGCAGTGAATCGGGGACAGGTTGGGGATACGAGCAGTACTTC; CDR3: CASSESGTGWGYEQYF
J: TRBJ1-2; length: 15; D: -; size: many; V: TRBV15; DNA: TGTGCCACCAGCAGAGATGGGGCGCTAGGCTATGGCTACACCTTC; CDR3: CATSRDGALGYGYTF
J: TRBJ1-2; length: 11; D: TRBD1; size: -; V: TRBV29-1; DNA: TGCAGCCGTAGGACAGGGGACGGCTACACCTTC; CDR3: CSRRTGDGYTF
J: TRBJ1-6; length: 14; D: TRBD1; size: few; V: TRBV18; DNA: TGTGCCAGCAGCGGGACAGGGGGCGGATCACCCCTCCACTTT; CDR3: CASSGTGGGSPLHF
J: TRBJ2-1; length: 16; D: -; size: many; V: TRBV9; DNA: TGTGCCAGCAGCGTGACGGGTGGCGGAGGCTACAATGAGCAGTTCTTC; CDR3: CASSVTGGGGYNEQFF
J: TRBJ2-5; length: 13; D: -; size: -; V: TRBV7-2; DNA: TGTGCCAGCCGCTTGGTGAGGGAAGAGACCCAGTACTTC; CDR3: CASRLVREETQYF
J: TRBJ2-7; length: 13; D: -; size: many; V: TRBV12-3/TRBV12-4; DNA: TGTGCCAGCAGAAGGACCGCAGCCTACGAGCAGTACTTC; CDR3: CASRRTAAYEQYF
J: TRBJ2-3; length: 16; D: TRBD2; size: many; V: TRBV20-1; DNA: TGCAGTGCTAAACTAGCGGGGGGGCTTAGCACAGATACGCAGTATTTT; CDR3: CSAKLAGGLSTDTQYF
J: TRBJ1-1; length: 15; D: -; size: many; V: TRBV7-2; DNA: TGTGCCAGCAGCTTAGAGCCGAATGGGGGGACTGAAGCTTTCTTT; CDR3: CASSLEPNGGTEAFF
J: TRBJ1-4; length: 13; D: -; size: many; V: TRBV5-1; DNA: TGCGCCAGCAGCCTGTCAGGAAATGAAAAACTGTTTTTT; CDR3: CASSLSGNEKLFF
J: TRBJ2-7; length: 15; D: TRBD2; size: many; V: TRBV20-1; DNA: TGCAGTGCTCCGCCTATAGCGGGGGCGGCCGGGGAGCAGTACTTC; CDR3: CSAPPIAGAAGEQYF
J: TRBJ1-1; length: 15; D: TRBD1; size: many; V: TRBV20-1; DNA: TGCAGTGCTAGACGTTGGGGGACAGCGAACACTGAAGCTTTCTTT; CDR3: CSARRWGTANTEAFF
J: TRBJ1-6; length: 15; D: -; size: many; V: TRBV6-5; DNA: TGTGCCAGCAGTTACTCATCAGGGCCGGGCTCACCCCTCCACTTT; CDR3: CASSYSSGPGSPLHF
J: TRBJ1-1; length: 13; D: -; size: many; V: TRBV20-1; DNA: TGCAGTGCTAGAGACCCCTTTAACACTGAAGCTTTCTTT; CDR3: CSARDPFNTEAFF
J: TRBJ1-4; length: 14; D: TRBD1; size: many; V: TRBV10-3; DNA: TGTGCCATCAGTGATAGACAGGGGGATGAAAAACTGTTTTTT; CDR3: CAISDRQGDEKLFF
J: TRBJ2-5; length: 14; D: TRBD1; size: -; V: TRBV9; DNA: TGTGCCAGCAGCACAGGGGGTGTACAAGAGACCCAGTGCTTC; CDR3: CASSTGGVQETQCF
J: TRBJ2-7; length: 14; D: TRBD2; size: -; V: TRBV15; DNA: TGTGCCACCAGCAGCGGACTAGCGGGAGTCGAGCAGTACTTC; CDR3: CATSSGLAGVEQYF
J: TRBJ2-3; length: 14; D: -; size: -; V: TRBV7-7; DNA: TGTGCTAGCAGCTTGGGCTCCCGCACAGATACGCAGTATTTT; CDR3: CASSLGSRTDTQYF
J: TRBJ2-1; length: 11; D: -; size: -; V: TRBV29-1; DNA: TGCAGCGTTGAACAGGCTAATGAGCAGTTCTTC; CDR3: CSVEQANEQFF
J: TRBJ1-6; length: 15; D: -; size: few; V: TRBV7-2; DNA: TGTGCCAGCAGCCCTCCCGCCGGGCGCGGATCACCCCTCCACTTT; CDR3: CASSPPAGRGSPLHF
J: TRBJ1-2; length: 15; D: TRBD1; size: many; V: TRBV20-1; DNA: TGCAGTGCAACTGACAGGGGATGGAGTGACTATGGCTACACCTTC; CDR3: CSATDRGWSDYGYTF
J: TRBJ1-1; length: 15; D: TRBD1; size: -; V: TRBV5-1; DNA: TGCGCCAGCAGCTTGGTGGGGACAGGGAACGCTGAAGCTTTCTTT; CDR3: CASSLVGTGNAEAFF
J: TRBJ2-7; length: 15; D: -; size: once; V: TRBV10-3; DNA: TGTGCCACCCCCATAGTGGACGGGGGCTCCTACGAGCAGTACTTC; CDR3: CATPIVDGGSYEQYF
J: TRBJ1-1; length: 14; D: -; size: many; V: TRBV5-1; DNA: TGCGCCAGCAGCTTAGGGGGGACGAACACTGAAGCTTTCTTT; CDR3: CASSLGGTNTEAFF
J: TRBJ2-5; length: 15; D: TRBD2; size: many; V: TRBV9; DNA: TGTGCCAGCAGCGTAGGTCCTAGCGGCCAAGAGACCCAGTACTTC; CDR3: CASSVGPSGQETQYF
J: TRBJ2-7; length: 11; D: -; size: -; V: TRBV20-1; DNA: TGCAGTGCTAGCAGGGGTGGCAAGCAGTACTTC; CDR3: CSASRGGKQYF
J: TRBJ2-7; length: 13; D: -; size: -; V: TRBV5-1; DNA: TGCGCCAGCAGCTGGGACGGAACCTACGAGCAGTACTTC; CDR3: CASSWDGTYEQYF
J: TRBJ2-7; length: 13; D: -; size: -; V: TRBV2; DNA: TGTGCCACCCGTAGAACCTCCCCCCGACAGCAGTACTTC; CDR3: CATRRTSPRQQYF
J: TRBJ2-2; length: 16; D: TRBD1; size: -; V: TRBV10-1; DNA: TGCGCCAGCAGTGAGACTTGGACAGGGATTAGCGGGGAGCTGTTTTTT; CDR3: CASSETWTGISGELFF
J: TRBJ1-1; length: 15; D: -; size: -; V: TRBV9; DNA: TGTGCCAGCAGCGTCGCCGAGCGGGGGGGTCCTGAAGCTTTCTTT; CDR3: CASSVAERGGPEAFF
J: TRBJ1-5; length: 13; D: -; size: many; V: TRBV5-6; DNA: TGTGCCAGCAGCTTAGGAGGTGATCAGCCCCAGCATTTT; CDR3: CASSLGGDQPQHF
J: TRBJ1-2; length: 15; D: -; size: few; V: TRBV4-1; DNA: TGCGCCAGCAGCCACCCAGTTACAGGGAACTATGGCTACACCTTC; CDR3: CASSHPVTGNYGYTF
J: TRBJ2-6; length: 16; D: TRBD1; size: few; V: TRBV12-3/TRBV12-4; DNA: TGTGCCAGCAGTTCGACAGGGGGCTCTGGGGCCAACGTCCTGACTTTC; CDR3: CASSSTGGSGANVLTF
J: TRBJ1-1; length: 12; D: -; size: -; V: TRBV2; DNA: TGTGCCAGCAGTGTTGGCCAGGCAGAAGCTTTCTTT; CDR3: CASSVGQAEAFF
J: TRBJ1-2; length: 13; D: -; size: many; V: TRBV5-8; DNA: TGTGCCAGCAGCTTCGGGTTGGGCGATGGCTACACCTTC; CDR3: CASSFGLGDGYTF
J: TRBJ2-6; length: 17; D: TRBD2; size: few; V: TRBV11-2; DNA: TGTGCCAGCAGCTCAGTCACGGGAGGATCTGGGGCCAACGTCCTGACTTTC; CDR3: CASSSVTGGSGANVLTF
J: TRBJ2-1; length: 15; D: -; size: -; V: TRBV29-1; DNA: TGCAGCGTTGTAAATAGGGGCAGCTTAGTCGATGAGCAGTTCTTC; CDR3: CSVVNRGSLVDEQFF
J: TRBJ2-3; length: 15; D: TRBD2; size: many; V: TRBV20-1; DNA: TGCAGTGCGTTACTAGCGGGGACCGGCACAGATACGCAGTATTTT; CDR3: CSALLAGTGTDTQYF
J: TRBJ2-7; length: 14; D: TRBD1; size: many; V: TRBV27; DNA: TGTGCCAGCAGATCGGGACAGGGGCCCTACGAGCAGTACTTC; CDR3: CASRSGQGPYEQYF
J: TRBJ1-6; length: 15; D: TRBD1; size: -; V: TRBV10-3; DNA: TGTGCCATCAGTGAGAGTAACAGGGGGAATTCACCCCTCCACTTT; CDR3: CAISESNRGNSPLHF
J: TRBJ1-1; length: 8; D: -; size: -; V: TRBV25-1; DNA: TGTGCCAGCAGGGAAGCTTTCTTT; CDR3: CASREAFF
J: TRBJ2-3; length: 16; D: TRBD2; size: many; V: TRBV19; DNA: TGTGCCAGTAGTATCGGAGCGGGGAGTAGCACAGATACGCAGTATTTT; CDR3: CASSIGAGSSTDTQYF
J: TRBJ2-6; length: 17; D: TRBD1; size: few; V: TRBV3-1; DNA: TGTGCCAGCAGCCGACAGGGTATAGGGTCTGGGGCCAACGTCCTGACTTTC; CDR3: CASSRQGIGSGANVLTF
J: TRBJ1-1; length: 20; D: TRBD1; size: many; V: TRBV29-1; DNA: TGCAGCGTCCGAACGGGACAGGGACCCGTTCGCGGGGGAAGGAACACTGAAGCTTTCTTT; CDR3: CSVRTGQGPVRGGRNTEAFF
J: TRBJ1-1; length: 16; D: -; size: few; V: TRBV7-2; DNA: TGTGCCAGCAGCCAGGCCCGGGGGGCGAGGGCCACTGAAGCTTTCTTT; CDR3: CASSQARGARATEAFF
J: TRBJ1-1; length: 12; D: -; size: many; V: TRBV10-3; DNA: TGTGCCACGACAAGCATGAACACTGAAGCTTTCTTT; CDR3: CATTSMNTEAFF
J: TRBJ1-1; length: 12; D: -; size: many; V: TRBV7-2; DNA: TGTGCCAGCAGCCCAAGACAGAGTGAAGCTTTCTTT; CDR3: CASSPRQSEAFF
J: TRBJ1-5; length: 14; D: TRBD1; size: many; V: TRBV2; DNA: TGTGCCAGCCAGCAGGGGGATCGCAATCAGCCCCAGCATTTT; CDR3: CASQQGDRNQPQHF
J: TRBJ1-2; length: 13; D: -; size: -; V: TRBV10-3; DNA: TGTGCCATCAGTGAGGGCACAATCCATGGCTACACCTTC; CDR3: CAISEGTIHGYTF
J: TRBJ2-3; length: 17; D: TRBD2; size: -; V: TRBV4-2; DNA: TGTGCCAGCAGCCAACATACCCTAGCGGAGAGCACAGATACGCAGTATTTT; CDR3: CASSQHTLAESTDTQYF
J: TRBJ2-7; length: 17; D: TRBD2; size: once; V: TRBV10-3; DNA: TGTGCCATCAGTTGGACTAGCGGCCTCCAACAGCGGAACGAGCAGTACTTC; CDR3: CAISWTSGLQQRNEQYF
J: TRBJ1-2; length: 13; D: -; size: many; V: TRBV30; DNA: TGTGCCTGGAGTGGCGGCCTTAACTATGGCTACACCTTC; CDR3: CAWSGGLNYGYTF
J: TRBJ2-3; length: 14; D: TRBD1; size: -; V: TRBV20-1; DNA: TGCAGTGCTGATCCGGGACAGGGGGCAGATACGCAGTATTTT; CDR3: CSADPGQGADTQYF
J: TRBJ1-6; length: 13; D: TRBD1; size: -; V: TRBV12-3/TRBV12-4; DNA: TGTGCCAGCAGTAAGGGGGCGAATTCACCCCTCCACTTT; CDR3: CASSKGANSPLHF
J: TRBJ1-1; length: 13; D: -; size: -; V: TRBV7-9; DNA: TGTGCCAGCAACCCCACAGGGAACACTGAAGCTTTCTTT; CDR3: CASNPTGNTEAFF
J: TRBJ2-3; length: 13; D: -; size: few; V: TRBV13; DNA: TGTGCCAGCACGGTTCGTGAAACAGATACGCAGTATTTT; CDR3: CASTVRETDTQYF
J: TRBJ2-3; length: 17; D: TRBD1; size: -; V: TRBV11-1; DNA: TGTGCCAGCAGCCCCATCCACGGCGTACAGGGGGGAGATACGCAGTATTTT; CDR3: CASSPIHGVQGGDTQYF
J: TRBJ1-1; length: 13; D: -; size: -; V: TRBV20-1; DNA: TGCAGTGGCACCCGGGACGGAGACACTGAAGCTCTCTTT; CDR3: CSGTRDGDTEALF
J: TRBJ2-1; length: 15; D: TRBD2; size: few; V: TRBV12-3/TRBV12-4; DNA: TGTGCCAGCAGTTTTGTGGCGGGAGCACACAATGAGCAGTTCTTC; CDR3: CASSFVAGAHNEQFF